This TCR beta chain stems from a study of blood T cells in healthy people across ages. Germline V lookup: CDR1 SGHRS, CDR2 YFSETQ. V was pared by 0 bases and J by 2 bases, with 2 bases of the junction left unmatched. The CDR3 is made up of 17 amino acids. With a J-beta primer mix and a sample-barcoded 5' primer, a second PCR ran roughly 6 to 12 cycles. TCRdb re-derived calls from the 5' RACE reads in MiXCR, one entry per CDR3 protein. Found here are roughly 700,000 distinct CDR3 sequences, roughly 50% of them singletons; the top ten hold about 32%. V is TRBV5-1 and J is TRBJ2-2, with 12 bases lining up with TRBD2. The specimen was blood. The sequence came from a woman in her sixties in good health. CDR3 loop: CASSLETSGSNTGELFF. In DNA form, the CDR3 reads TGCGCCAGCAGCTTGGAGACTAGCGGGAGCAACACCGGGGAGCTGTTTTTT.